A selection of T cell receptor beta chains follows, all from one sample in a study of post-analysis software for immune sequencing data. A single record per CDR3 protein comes from TCRdb applying MiXCR to the PCR reads. The table has 750,000 to 950,000 distinct CDR3 sequences, approximately 53% seen once. The sequencing sample was made of blood. The receptors stem from a girl between 10 and 17 years old with multiple sclerosis. Each CDR3 is given with its conserved first and last residue. The D gene is left open where the match is weak. Where a row states a size, it is once, few, many or the class of an expanded clone; other rows omit it.

v_call	j_call	clone_size	d_call	cdr3_nt	cdr3_aa
TRBV20-1	TRBJ2-1	-	TRBD2	TGCAGTGCGCCAGGACTAGCGGGGGACAATGAGCAGTTCTTC	CSAPGLAGDNEQFF
TRBV29-1	TRBJ1-1	few	-	TGCAGCGTTCTTTGGGGTAGAGCTTTCTTT	CSVLWGRAFF
TRBV7-9	TRBJ2-7	-	-	TGTGCCAGCAGCTTAGGATTCACGGACATCTGGGAGCAGTACTTC	CASSLGFTDIWEQYF
TRBV20-1	TRBJ2-1	-	-	TGCAGTGCTAGAGATCGGGGTCACGGCGGGGCCCCGGTTCGAATTAGGATTCATGAGCAGTTCTTC	CSARDRGHGGAPVRIRIHEQFF
TRBV15	TRBJ1-2	-	-	TGTGCCACCAGCAGGAGTCGGGGCAACTACGGCTACACCTTC	CATSRSRGNYGYTF
TRBV6-4	TRBJ2-7	-	TRBD2	TGTGCCAGCAGTGAAGGGCTAGCGGGACGGTACGAGCAGTACTTC	CASSEGLAGRYEQYF
TRBV7-9	TRBJ1-1	-	-	TGTGCCAGCAGCTTAGACGGAGGTGTGGGCACTGAAGCTTTCTTT	CASSLDGGVGTEAFF
TRBV20-1	TRBJ2-4	few	-	TGCAGTGCTGCCGAGGGATTTTTAGCCAAAAACATTCAGTACTTC	CSAAEGFLAKNIQYF
TRBV27	TRBJ2-7	-	-	TGTGCCAGCAGTCCCGCCGGGGCCTACGAGCAGTACTTC	CASSPAGAYEQYF
TRBV5-1	TRBJ2-4	few	-	TGCGCCAGCAGCGCCCGGGACCCACGGGCCAAAAACATTCAGTACTTC	CASSARDPRAKNIQYF
TRBV5-1	TRBJ2-1	-	TRBD1	TGCGCCAGCAGCGAGGACAGGTCCCGGACGGAGCAGTTCTTC	CASSEDRSRTEQFF
TRBV7-9	TRBJ1-2	-	TRBD1	TGTGCCAGCAGTGACTCGGGACAGCGAATCTATGGCTACACCTTC	CASSDSGQRIYGYTF
TRBV12-3/TRBV12-4	TRBJ2-1	-	-	TGTGCCAGCAGTTTGTCGGCTGGGGGCGTGGGGCGCAATGAGCAGTTCTTC	CASSLSAGGVGRNEQFF
TRBV29-1	TRBJ1-4	-	-	TGCAGCGTCGGGAGGGACCTCCCTAATGAAAAACTGTTTTTT	CSVGRDLPNEKLFF
TRBV7-2	TRBJ2-7	few	-	TGTGCCAGCAACCGGGGCTCCTACGAGCAGTACTTC	CASNRGSYEQYF
TRBV9	TRBJ2-7	-	TRBD1	TGTGCCAGCAGCGTAGCAGACAGGGACTACGAGCAGTACTTC	CASSVADRDYEQYF
TRBV29-1	TRBJ2-7	-	TRBD1	TGCAGCGTTGAAAGTAGGGGACAGGGGACCGAGCAGTACTTC	CSVESRGQGTEQYF
TRBV7-6	TRBJ2-5	-	-	TGTGCCAGCAGCTTCGGCCGGGCCGAGGCCCAGTACTTC	CASSFGRAEAQYF
TRBV18	TRBJ2-1	-	-	TGTGCCAGCTCACCGGGTCGAGCCTCCTACAATGAGCAGTTCTTC	CASSPGRASYNEQFF
TRBV2	TRBJ1-1	-	-	TGTGCCACTAACGTAGCAGAGAACACTGAAGCTTTCTTT	CATNVAENTEAFF
TRBV25-1	TRBJ2-7	-	TRBD2	TGTGCCAGCCCCCAAACTAGCGGGGGGGAGCAGTACTTC	CASPQTSGGEQYF
TRBV12-3/TRBV12-4	TRBJ1-2	few	-	TGTGCCAGCAGTCAATCGGGGGGTGGCTACACCTTC	CASSQSGGGYTF
TRBV25-1	TRBJ1-1	-	-	TGTGCCAGCAGTCCGGACAGATCTCTGGGGACTGAAGCTTTCTTT	CASSPDRSLGTEAFF
TRBV6-5	TRBJ1-4	-	TRBD1	TGTGCCAGCAGTAGTACAGGGGCCCCAGGCGAAAAACTGTTTTTT	CASSSTGAPGEKLFF
TRBV7-3	TRBJ2-3	few	-	TGTGCCAGCAGCTTAACGTTCTCGACAGATACGCAGTATTTT	CASSLTFSTDTQYF
TRBV7-9	TRBJ2-3	-	TRBD2	TGTGCCAGCTCCCCGAGATCTAGCGGGAGGATCCTACCAGATACGCAGTATTTT	CASSPRSSGRILPDTQYF
TRBV7-9	TRBJ2-7	-	-	TGTGCCAGCAGCTTCGCCCAAGAGCAGTACTTC	CASSFAQEQYF
TRBV12-3/TRBV12-4	TRBJ1-2	-	-	TGTGCCAGCAGTAACGCAGGGTTTACTGGCTACACCTTC	CASSNAGFTGYTF
TRBV3-1	TRBJ2-7	-	-	TGTGCCAGCAGCCAAGGGGTGAGTCGGGAGAGAGAGCAGTACTTC	CASSQGVSREREQYF
TRBV4-1	TRBJ2-3	few	-	TGCGCCAGCAGCCAGTTCGGAGGAACGTTGAATACGCAGTATTTT	CASSQFGGTLNTQYF
TRBV12-3/TRBV12-4	TRBJ1-6	few	TRBD1	TGTGCCAGCAGTTTATCCGACAGGGGACATTCACCCCTCCACTTT	CASSLSDRGHSPLHF
TRBV25-1	TRBJ2-1	-	-	TGTGCCAGCAGTCAGACAGTTAGCTACAATGAGCAGTTCTTC	CASSQTVSYNEQFF
TRBV29-1	TRBJ2-1	-	TRBD2	TGCAGCGTTGAAGATACCCTCTTCAATTCTCTAGCGGTCTCCTACAATGAGCAGTTCTTC	CSVEDTLFNSLAVSYNEQFF
TRBV5-1	TRBJ1-2	-	-	TGCGCCAGCAGCTTGGATGGGGGGCGTTTTGGCTACACCTTC	CASSLDGGRFGYTF
TRBV20-1	TRBJ1-2	-	TRBD1	TGCAGTGCTAGAGCCCCGACAGGGTTCGGCGGCTACACCTTC	CSARAPTGFGGYTF
TRBV6-6	TRBJ2-7	-	TRBD2	TGTGCCAGCCAGGCGGGAGAGCATACCTACGAGCAGTACTTC	CASQAGEHTYEQYF
TRBV5-1	TRBJ2-2	-	TRBD2	TGCGCCAGCAGCTCGGTAGGACTAGCGGGATACGCGAACACCGGGGAGCTGTTTTTT	CASSSVGLAGYANTGELFF
TRBV20-1	TRBJ2-1	once	-	TGCAGTGCTAGAGATTGGGGGGAGAGCTTAGACAATGAGCAGTTCTTC	CSARDWGESLDNEQFF
TRBV3-1	TRBJ1-2	-	TRBD1	TGTGCCAGCAGCCAAGGGCAGGGGGCCTTATTGAACTATGGCTACACCTTC	CASSQGQGALLNYGYTF
TRBV20-1	TRBJ2-6	-	-	TGCAGTGCCCTTATGGTCGCAGGGGAGAGCTCTGGGGCCAACGTCCTGACTTTC	CSALMVAGESSGANVLTF
TRBV7-8	TRBJ2-1	few	TRBD2	TGTGCCAGCAGCCCCTCTAGCGGGAGGGCTATCTATGAGCAGTTCTTC	CASSPSSGRAIYEQFF
TRBV5-1	TRBJ1-2	-	TRBD1	TGCGCCAGCAGCTTGGCCCGGGACAGGGGAAATGGCTACACCTTC	CASSLARDRGNGYTF
TRBV29-1	TRBJ1-2	-	TRBD1	TGCAGCGTTGAAGTGGACAGGGAAAACTATGGCTACACCTTC	CSVEVDRENYGYTF
TRBV30	TRBJ2-1	-	-	TGTGCCTGGGGACGCAGGGACGCCCACAATGAGCAGTTCTTC	CAWGRRDAHNEQFF
TRBV11-2	TRBJ1-1	-	-	TGTGCCAGCAGCCGCGACAGGCGGGGAAACACTGAAGCTTTCTTT	CASSRDRRGNTEAFF
TRBV20-1	TRBJ1-1	few	-	TGCAGTCCGGGTGGCACTGAAGCTTTCTTT	CSPGGTEAFF
TRBV12-3/TRBV12-4	TRBJ2-3	-	-	TGTGCCAGCAGCCACGACAGAGGTACGCAGTATTTT	CASSHDRGTQYF
TRBV4-1	TRBJ2-5	-	TRBD2	TGCGCCAGCAGCCAAGAATCTTTGGTAGCGGGAGCCGGAGAGACCCAGTACTTC	CASSQESLVAGAGETQYF
TRBV4-1	TRBJ2-5	-	TRBD1	TGCGCCAGCAGCATCACCGGGACAGGGGGTGAAAAGACCCAGTACTTC	CASSITGTGGEKTQYF
TRBV12-3/TRBV12-4	TRBJ2-7	few	TRBD2	TGTGCCAGCAGTTTGTTAGCGGGGGGTCCTGGGGAGCAGTACTTC	CASSLLAGGPGEQYF
TRBV5-1	TRBJ1-1	-	TRBD1	TGCGCCAGCAGCTTCGCACTAGGACAGGGGGCAAGTACTGAAGCTTTCTTT	CASSFALGQGASTEAFF
TRBV7-9	TRBJ2-7	few	TRBD1	TGTGCCAGCAGCTCGACAGGGAGAGAAACTATATACGAGCAGTACTTC	CASSSTGRETIYEQYF
TRBV5-1	TRBJ2-7	many	-	TGCGCCAGCAGCTTAGGCGACAGGACCTACGAGCAGTACTTC	CASSLGDRTYEQYF
TRBV6-1	TRBJ2-3	-	-	TGTGCCAGCACTTGGGGCAGCGGCACAGATACGCAGTATTTT	CASTWGSGTDTQYF
TRBV10-3	TRBJ1-4	once	-	TGTGCCATCAGTGAGTCGACGTCCGGTAGTGAAAAACTGTTTTTT	CAISESTSGSEKLFF
TRBV29-1	TRBJ2-7	few	-	TGCAGCGTTAGAGCGGGTCCGCCGAGGGACGAGCAGTACTTC	CSVRAGPPRDEQYF
TRBV5-1	TRBJ2-1	-	-	TGCGCCAGCAGCTTCCCGGGCCTAGACAATGAGCAGTTCTTC	CASSFPGLDNEQFF
TRBV20-1	TRBJ2-4	-	-	TGCAGTGCTAGAGATTACGAAGCGGCTCTAGCCAAAAACATTCAGTACTTC	CSARDYEAALAKNIQYF
TRBV19	TRBJ2-3	-	-	TGTGCCAGTATCCCAGCCCACCGGGCTACCACAGATACGCAGTATTTT	CASIPAHRATTDTQYF